The 19 T cell receptor delta chains below come from one sample, sequenced in a study of Vγ9Vδ2 T cells in congenital toxoplasmosis (dated by TCRdb to the early 2020s). The sequencing machine was an Illumina MiSeq. cDNA was made by template-switch reverse transcription with TRGC- and TRDC-specific primers in one tube, using SuperScript II. The TRGC primer was designed for binding to both the TRGC1 and TRGC2 constant genes. TCRdb reran clone calling on the public reads with CATT; rows sharing one DNA sequence were then combined. This sample has about 890 delta-chain clones in its table, and roughly a fifth of those were observed once. The ten largest clones capture around 15% of the sample. Sequencing was carried out using gamma-delta T cells from blood. The receptors shown here come from a child younger than 10 born to a mother with Toxoplasma gondii infection during pregnancy, either congenitally infected or uninfected (not recorded which).

With respect to this clone: A read error likely explains this, since a far larger clone differs by one base. The J gene is TRDJ1, the V gene TRDV2, with 7 bases lining up with TRDD3. In germline, CDR1 is GEAIGNYY, CDR2 EKD. V shed 2 bases and J 0 bases; nucleotides not matched to a gene: 8. The CDR3 spans 16 residues. CDR3: CACDILEDTHTDKLIF. Written as DNA, the CDR3 is TGTGCCTGTGACATACTGGAGGATACGCACACCGATAAACTCATCTTT.

This clone has only a few counts. A single base is all that separates this from a far larger clone, so a read error is likely. This same CDR3 is encoded by further DNA sequences in the sample. The V call is TRDV1, the J call TRDJ1; no clear D gene. Looked up from germline, CDR1 is TSWWSYY and CDR2 is QGS. The CDR3 consists of 19 residues. The V and J ends lost 2 bases and 0 bases respectively, with 22 bases between them. CDR3 amino acids: CALGEFLNLIDLYTDKLIF. The CDR3 DNA sequence: TGTGCTCTTGGGGAATTTTTAAATTTGATTGACTTATACACCGATAAACTCATCTTT.

This clone has more than one count but fewer than ten. A read error may explain this, as a much larger clone is one base away. This chain links TRDV1 with TRDJ1; 10 nucleotides align to TRDD3. This CDR3 spans 22 amino acids. J gave up 0 bases and V 0 bases, and 19 bases lay outside the gene matches. The germline CDR1 and CDR2 sequences are TSWWSYY and QGS. CDR3 sequence (DNA): TGTGCTCTTGGGGAACTAATTTCCAAGACTGCTGGGGGATATTCGTACACCGATAAACTCATCTTT. Translated, it gives CALGELISKTAGGYSYTDKLIF.

In this sample, this clone turned up once. This sequence may be a read error, since a much larger clone differs from it by one base. The sample contains more than one DNA sequence encoding this CDR3. This rearrangement joins TRDV2 to TRDJ1; TRDD3 matches 13 bases. The CDR3 consists of 16 residues. Germline lookup yields CDR1 GEAIGNYY and CDR2 EKD. The CDR3 here is CACDKLGDTYTDKLIF. The CDR3 DNA reads as TGTGCCTGTGACAAACTGGGGGATACGTACACCGATAAGCTCATCTTT.

Within the sample, this clone is large. The chain employs TRDV1 and TRDJ1; no reliable D call. Looked up from germline, CDR1 is TSWWSYY and CDR2 is QGS. Trimming pared 5 bases from V and 0 bases from J, leaving 16 bases between. The CDR3 is made up of 16 amino acids. CDR3 sequence: CALGKGPLLHTDKLIF. In DNA, the CDR3 is TGTGCTCTTGGGAAGGGTCCACTCTTGCACACCGATAAACTCATCTTT.

The chain uses TRDV1 and TRDJ1; 12 positions agree with TRDD3. V trimming: 1 base; J trimming: 3 bases; junction bases outside the gene matches: 15. The CDR3 spans 20 residues. Germline loops: CDR1 TSWWSYY, CDR2 QGS. The CDR3 coding sequence is TGTGCTCTTGGGGAACCGCCCCCCCTTCCCAACTGGGGGATACCCGATAAACTCATCTTT. Translated, it gives CALGEPPPLPNWGIPDKLIF.

By share of the sample, this clone is medium-sized. The genes are TRDV2 and TRDJ3, with 8 bases aligning to TRDD3. V was pared by 4 bases and J by 0 bases, with 7 bases of the junction left unmatched. The CDR3 covers 18 residues. Germline loops: CDR1 GEAIGNYY, CDR2 EKD. CDR3 sequence: CACDPTGGSSWDTRQMFF. CDR3 DNA: TGTGCCTGTGATCCTACTGGGGGGAGCTCCTGGGACACCCGACAGATGTTTTTC.

This clone has a handful of counts. A much larger clone sits a single nucleotide away, making a read error possible. The V and J genes are TRDV2 and TRDJ3; 12 nucleotides align to TRDD3. The CDR3 covers 19 residues. The germline V gene has CDR1 GEAIGNYY and CDR2 EKD. V shed 6 bases and J 0 bases; nucleotides not matched to a gene: 8. CDR3 loop: CACNSLGDTGSWDTRQMFF. The CDR3 nucleotides are TGTGCCTGTAACAGCCTGGGGGATACGGGCTCCTGGGACACCCGACAGATGTTTTTC.

Comment on this clone: A far larger clone is only one base removed, so a read error is likely. This chain connects TRAV38-2/DV8 to TRDJ1, with 11 bases aligning to TRDD3. The length of the CDR3 is 20 residues. J gave up 1 base and V 6 bases, and 20 bases lay outside the gene matches. CDR1 TSESDYY and CDR2 QEAYKQQN come from the germline V gene. The DNA for the CDR3 is TGTGCTTATAAGAGACCATTCCTCTGGGGGATACCCCACCTCACCGATAAACTCATCTTT. Its protein product is CAYKRPFLWGIPHLTDKLIF.

In the case of this clone: One base separates it from a far larger clone, so it is likely a read error. The same CDR3 arises from other DNA sequences in this sample as well. V and J are TRAV29/DV5 and TRDJ1; no firm D call. The CDR3 is made up of 16 amino acids. The germline V gene encodes CDR1 NSMFDY and CDR2 ISSIKDK. V was shortened by 0 bases and J by 6 bases, with 21 bases between the two germline ends. The CDR3 spells CAASASKGAAGYKLIF. Written as DNA, the CDR3 is TGTGCAGCAAGCGCGTCAAAAGGGGCCGCCGGTTATAAACTCATCTTT.

Turning to this clone: A single base is all that separates this from a far larger clone, so a read error is likely. V is TRDV2 and J is TRDJ2, with 13 bases lining up with TRDD3. Germline V gene lookup returns CDR1 GEAIGNYY and CDR2 EKD. This CDR3 spans 18 amino acids. This CDR3 reads CAYDGVLGDTALTAQLFF. CDR3 nucleotides: TGTGCCTATGACGGGGTACTGGGGGATACGGCTTTGACAGCACAACTCTTCTTT.

This clone is large in the sample. The chain combines TRDV2 with TRDJ2; TRDD3 matches 9 bases. The V and J ends lost 3 bases and 1 base, in that order; junction bases with no gene match: 2. CDR1 is GEAIGNYY, CDR2 EKD, per germline. The CDR3 is 15 residues long. Written as DNA, the CDR3 is TGTGCCTGTGACGTACTGGGGGATTTGACAGCACAACTCTTCTTT. Translated: CACDVLGDLTAQLFF.

This clone is labeled as large. This chain links TRAV36/DV7 with TRDJ1; 8 positions agree with TRDD3. The trim removed 0 bases at V and 2 bases at J, leaving 18 bases unmatched. This CDR3 has 19 residues. From germline, CDR1 is VTNFRS and CDR2 LTSSGIE (reference sequence). The CDR3 DNA sequence: TGTGCTGTGGAGGGAACTAGAGGGATACGTGAGCGGGGAACCGATAAACTCATCTTT. This sequence encodes CAVEGTRGIRERGTDKLIF.

This chain uses TRDV1 with TRDJ1; 12 bases align to TRDD3. CDR3 length: 15 amino acids. The germline V gene encodes CDR1 TSWWSYY and CDR2 QGS. V lost 6 bases, J lost 1 base, and 3 bases stayed unmatched. CDR3 bases: TGTGCTCTTGGACACTGGGGGATACCCACCGATAAACTCATCTTT. Its protein is CALGHWGIPTDKLIF.

This clone is large by share. The genes are TRDV2 and TRDJ3; 13 nucleotides align to TRDD3. The germline V gene encodes CDR1 GEAIGNYY and CDR2 EKD. The V gene end was trimmed by 2 bases and the J gene end by 2 bases; junction bases not matched to a gene: 5. The CDR3 loop spans 19 amino acids. The CDR3 here is CACDKVLGDTTWDTRQMFF. As DNA, the CDR3 is TGTGCCTGTGACAAAGTACTGGGGGATACGACCTGGGACACCCGACAGATGTTTTTC.

This clone ranks as medium-sized (0.01 to 0.1%). V and J are TRDV2 and TRDJ3; maybe TRDD3 (6 bases). The germline CDR1 and CDR2 sequences are GEAIGNYY and EKD. The CDR3 has 18 residues. The V end lost 0 bases, the J end lost 0 bases, and 11 bases lay between the germline ends. CDR3 in DNA: TGTGCCTGTGACACCGTGGGGGCTAGCTCCTGGGACACCCGACAGATGTTTTTC. It encodes CACDTVGASSWDTRQMFF.

A few counts support this clone. It is likely a read error: a sequence one base away is far more abundant. The V and J genes are TRAV38-2/DV8 and TRDJ1; 10 nucleotides align to TRDD3. The trim removed 10 bases at V and 2 bases at J, leaving 17 bases unmatched. The CDR3 runs to 17 residues. The germline V gene encodes CDR1 TSESDYY and CDR2 QEAYKQQN. CDR3 protein: CAGGTRHGGIRTDKLIF. CDR3 in DNA: TGTGCTGGGGGGACGAGGCACGGGGGGATACGGACCGATAAACTCATCTTT.

By sample share, this clone is large. The gene calls are TRDV2 and TRDJ1; 10 bases are a match to TRDD3. The CDR3 extends over 15 amino acids. The germline gives CDR1 GEAIGNYY, CDR2 EKD. J was trimmed by 3 bases and V by 0 bases; bases with no gene match: 3. CDR3 in DNA: TGTGCCTGTGACACCCTGGGGGATAATTCCGATAAACTCATCTTT. Translated, it gives CACDTLGDNSDKLIF.

The rearrangement uses TRAV29/DV5 and TRDJ2, with 8 bases fitting TRDD3. The germline V gene has CDR1 NSMFDY and CDR2 ISSIKDK. CDR3 length: 15 amino acids. With 3 bases clipped from V and 6 bases from J, the junction kept 10 bases outside the gene matches. CDR3 region: CAAKGLGGNSAQLFF. CDR3 coding DNA: TGTGCAGCAAAAGGACTGGGGGGAAACTCAGCACAACTCTTCTTT.